The 13 T cell receptor beta chains below were found in one sample sequenced in a study of patients and donors after allogeneic stem cell transplantation. TCRdb analysed the RT-PCR reads with MiXCR anew, one entry per CDR3 protein. The table shows about 960,000 distinct CDR3 sequences, with 18% occurring only once. Material for sequencing was blood, either unsorted or a sorted T cell fraction (not recorded which). Every receptor here comes from a human donor who was either an allogeneic HSCT recipient or a stem cell or donor lymphocyte infusion donor (not recorded which). It is not recorded whose cells these are; they may come from a transplant donor.

This clonotype showed up just a few times. The chain carries TRBV6-5 and TRBJ1-6; D call uncertain. Per germline, CDR1 MNHEY and CDR2 SVGAGI. The CDR3 runs 16 residues. V gave up 2 bases and J gave up 4 bases, with 12 bases separating them. The CDR3 DNA follows: TGTGCCAGCAGTTACGGGGAAACCCCTTATAATTCACCCCTCCACTTT. Translation gives CASSYGETPYNSPLHF.

This clonotype has a handful of counts. This rearrangement joins TRBV12-3 or TRBV12-4 to TRBJ2-7; 8 bases agree with TRBD2. V was pared by 5 bases and J by 0 bases, with 3 bases of the junction left unmatched. There are 14 residues in the CDR3. CDR3 region: CASSISGSSYEQYF. The CDR3 bases are TGTGCCAGCAGTATCAGCGGGAGCTCCTACGAGCAGTACTTC.

This clonotype has only a few counts. The rearrangement joins TRBV6-1 to TRBJ2-2; 10 bases agree with TRBD2. In germline, CDR1 is MNHNS, CDR2 SASEGT. V gave up 5 bases and J gave up 0 bases; unmatched junction bases: 6. The CDR3 sequence is 17 residues long. The CDR3 spells CASSRTSGSANTGELFF. In DNA form, the CDR3 reads TGTGCCAGCAGTCGGACTAGCGGAAGCGCGAACACCGGGGAGCTGTTTTTT.

Only a few counts were recorded for this clonotype. The chain employs TRBV7-8 and TRBJ2-7; 10 bases match TRBD1. Trimming took 4 bases from V and 5 from J; bases not matched to a gene: 14. CDR1 SGHVS and CDR2 FQNEAQ come from the germline V gene. This CDR3 has 17 amino acids. The chain's CDR3 is CASSYTLSGTGDNEQYF. As DNA, the CDR3 is TGTGCCAGCAGCTACACTCTCTCAGGGACAGGGGACAACGAGCAGTACTTC. The whole variable domain, remainder taken from reference TRBV7-8 and TRBJ2-7, is GAGVSQSPRYKVAKRGQDVALRCDPISGHVSLFWYQQALGQGPEFLTYFQNEAQLDKSGLPSDRFFAERPEGSVSTLKIQRTQQEDSAVYLCASSYTLSGTGDNEQYFGPGTRLTVT.

This clonotype was recorded at least ten times. The CDR3 DNA sequence: TGCAGTGCGTTGGGACTAGCGGGAGAGTGGAATGAGCAGTTCTTC. It translates to CSALGLAGEWNEQFF. The rearrangement joins TRBV20-1 to TRBJ2-1; the match to TRBD2 covers 14 bases. The length of the CDR3 is 15 residues. V was clipped by 6 bases and J by 7 bases; unmatched bases: 8. The germline CDR1 and CDR2 sequences are DFQATT and SNEGSKA (reference sequence).

This clonotype was counted once. This rearrangement joins TRBV6-1 to TRBJ1-1, with 7 bases that match TRBD1. The germline CDR1 and CDR2 sequences are MNHNS and SASEGT. This CDR3 comprises 16 residues. J lost 2 bases, V lost 6 bases, and 12 bases had no gene match. The CDR3 here is CASRPQGVVGNTEAFF. DNA of the CDR3: TGTGCCAGCAGGCCCCAGGGGGTGGTTGGTAACACTGAAGCTTTCTTT.

This clonotype was observed many times. The V call is TRBV29-1, the J call TRBJ2-7; D uncertain. The germline V gene has CDR1 SQVTM and CDR2 ANQGSEA. CDR3 length: 10 amino acids. V lost 4 bases and J lost 2, with 3 bases in between. The CDR3 nucleotides are TGCAGCGTTGTGGCCTACGAGCAGTACTTC. Translation: CSVVAYEQYF.

The chain links TRBV7-3 to TRBJ1-1; TRBD1 matches at 7 bases. CDR3 size: 16 residues. The ends lost 4 bases at V and 1 base at J; junction bases unmatched: 9. Germline-derived CDR1 and CDR2 are SGHTA and FQGTGA. This CDR3 reads CASSSTGTLTNTEAFF. CDR3 nucleotides: TGTGCCAGCAGCTCGACAGGGACGTTAACGAACACTGAAGCTTTCTTT.

The chain is built from TRBV6-1 and TRBJ2-6; 9 nucleotides agree with TRBD1. Germline V gene data show CDR1 as MNHNS and CDR2 as SASEGT. CDR3 length equals 16 residues. V was clipped by 5 bases and J by 4 bases; unmatched bases: 6. The CDR3 sequence is CASSPGTGFGANVLTF. CDR3 sequence (DNA): TGTGCCAGCAGTCCCGGGACAGGGTTCGGGGCCAACGTCCTGACTTTC.

V and J are TRBV5-1 and TRBJ2-7, with 8 bases lining up with TRBD1. The trim removed 3 bases at V and 0 bases at J, leaving 11 bases unmatched. The germline V gene has CDR1 SGHRS and CDR2 YFSETQ. This CDR3 is built from 17 residues. The CDR3 region is CASSSNQGALSSYEQYF. In nucleotides, the CDR3 is TGCGCCAGCAGCTCGAACCAGGGGGCGCTTAGCTCCTACGAGCAGTACTTC.

The table lists this clonotype with a few counts. The V gene is TRBV6-5, the J gene TRBJ2-7, with no clear D. The CDR3 spans 14 residues. Between the trimmed V and J ends, which lost 2 bases and 0 bases, there was a span of 8 bases. Germline V lookup: CDR1 MNHEY, CDR2 SVGAGI. Written as DNA, the CDR3 is TGTGCCAGCAGTTACGGTCTGATCTCCTACGAGCAGTACTTC. It codes for CASSYGLISYEQYF.

This clonotype came up a few times. The chain uses TRBV5-5 and TRBJ1-4; D remains ambiguous. The V and J ends lost 2 bases and 5 bases respectively, with 13 bases between them. The CDR3 runs 15 residues. CDR1 SGHKS and CDR2 YYEKEE come from the germline V gene (reference sequence). The CDR3 protein is CASSFDGRANEKLFF. In nucleotides, the CDR3 is TGTGCCAGCAGCTTTGACGGAAGGGCGAATGAAAAACTGTTTTTT.

This clonotype came up a few times. V is TRBV20-1 and J is TRBJ2-7; TRBD1 or TRBD2 may be the D gene (5 bases each). The CDR3 has 13 residues. The V end was cut by 5 bases, the J end by 2 bases, with 13 bases between. The germline CDR1 and CDR2 sequences are DFQATT and SNEGSKA (reference sequence). CDR3 sequence (DNA): TGCAGTGCTCCGGGGACCGCTACCTACGAGCAGTACTTC. Amino acids: CSAPGTATYEQYF.